A selection of T cell receptor beta chains follows, all from one sample in a study of blood T cell repertoires in COVID-19. The assay was immunoSEQ multiplex PCR, and TCRdb's table has in-frame clones only and misses some. The sample has about 76,000 clones, 80% to 85% seen once; the top ten hold about 30%. Input material: peripheral blood. These receptors were collected from a human donor in a cohort sampled during active COVID-19. Both conserved end residues are part of each CDR3. A D gene is named only where the DNA matches it firmly. The size field is filled for only some rows; it gives once, few, many or a size class.

D	size	V	J	DNA	CDR3
TRBD2	-	TRBV30	TRBJ2-3	TGTGCCTGGAGTGCTAGCGGGGCCACAGATACGCAGTATTTT	CAWSASGATDTQYF
TRBD1	-	TRBV12-3/TRBV12-4	TRBJ1-5	TGTGCCAGCCGGACAGGGAATCAGCCCCAGCATTTT	CASRTGNQPQHF
TRBD1	few	TRBV5-1	TRBJ2-1	TGCGCCAGCAGCTTGACGGACAGGATGTACTCCTACAATGAGCAGTTCTTC	CASSLTDRMYSYNEQFF
TRBD2	-	TRBV19	TRBJ2-1	TGTGCCAGTAGTATGGCTAGCGGGGGGGCCTATGATGAGCAGTTCTTC	CASSMASGGAYDEQFF
-	-	TRBV6-2/TRBV6-3	TRBJ2-7	TGTGCCAGCAGTTATGTGACAGAACAATACGAGCAGTACTTC	CASSYVTEQYEQYF
-	-	TRBV5-1	TRBJ1-2	TGCGCCAGCAGCCGGGGGGATCAGGGTACTACTAACTATGGCTACACCTTC	CASSRGDQGTTNYGYTF
-	few	TRBV5-6	TRBJ1-1	TGTGCCAGCAGCTTGGGGGGGCTGGGCACTGAAGCTTTCTTT	CASSLGGLGTEAFF
-	few	TRBV3-1/TRBV3-2	TRBJ1-1	TGTGCCAGCAGTCTCCGGGACACTGAAGCTTTCTTT	CASSLRDTEAFF
-	-	TRBV19	TRBJ1-4	TGTGCCAGTTCTTACCTCAGGGGCGCCAGCAATGAAAAACTGTTTTTT	CASSYLRGASNEKLFF
-	-	TRBV7-8	TRBJ1-3	TGTGCCAGCAGCTTAGAAGCCTCTGGAAACACCATATATTTT	CASSLEASGNTIYF
-	-	TRBV18	TRBJ1-4	TGTGCCAGCTCACCGGGCCCCGAGTGGGAAAAACTGTTTTTT	CASSPGPEWEKLFF
-	-	TRBV5-1	TRBJ2-5	TGCGCCAGCAGCTTGGTACTAGCCCCTCGGGAGACCCAGTACTTC	CASSLVLAPRETQYF
TRBD2	-	TRBV2	TRBJ2-2	TGTGCCAGCAGCGATACTAGCGGGGGGGCTAGAACCGGGGAGCTGTTTTTT	CASSDTSGGARTGELFF
-	-	TRBV10-1	TRBJ2-7	TGCGCCAGCAGTGCGGGACAAGACTACGAGCAGTACTTC	CASSAGQDYEQYF